This T cell receptor beta chain originates from a study of T cells in Graves' hyperthyroidism and ophthalmopathy (dated by TCRdb to about 2019). Some background on the complete study: TCR V-J signatures able to tell the groups apart were searched for in a discovery cohort of 90 to 100 patients, of whom around 42 had Graves' ophthalmopathy and around 56 had stable Graves' hyperthyroidism. The study also compared thyroid tissue and blood T-cell repertoires from about six Graves' hyperthyroidism patients. Prospective prediction of ophthalmopathy was tested in an independent validation cohort consisting of about 20 hyperthyroidism patients and around 16 patients who later progressed to ophthalmopathy. For training and testing, the 95 to 100 patients in the discovery cohort were randomly divided in a 7:3 ratio. After sampling, hyperthyroidism patients received methimazole starting at 30 mg daily, and ophthalmopathy patients received high-dose intravenous methylprednisolone. According to the paper, TCR Vbeta CDR3 sequencing was carried out on 120 to 150 peripheral blood samples, which came from under 50 ophthalmopathy, around 74 hyperthyroidism and about 17 progressor patients.

The investigation overall reported the following: A 13 V-J signature model separated ophthalmopathy from stable hyperthyroidism, with approximately 87% sensitivity and roughly 81% specificity in cross-validation and 80%/75% in testing. Blood samples also contained most of the expanded thyroid clonotypes (frequency above 0.001), which suggests that blood repertoires may reflect thyroid immune responses. In validation, the model predicted progression to ophthalmopathy with approximately 70% sensitivity and roughly 72% specificity, a median of roughly seven months before onset. Sample size was not statistically predetermined, and investigators were not blinded to group allocation.

Remarks on this clonotype: The antigen it recognizes is unknown. No much larger clone exists at a distance of one base, and base qualities are not known.

Any patient with an uncontrolled infection, another autoimmune disease, pregnancy or lactation was excluded. Diagnoses relied on clinical symptoms, serum thyroxine and TRAb, thyroid ultrasound and orbital computed tomography. Trizol reagent was used to extract total RNA, and RNA quality was then checked on an Agilent 2100 Bioanalyzer. The cysteine opens and the phenylalanine closes a CDR3 of 13 amino acids. Of all the DNA, just the CDR3 is kept, 39 bases in frame from base 1. The junction shows trimming of 11 bases on V and 0 bases on J, and the gene matches do not reach 3 bases of it. Sequences ENHRY (CDR1) and SYGVKD (CDR2) are obtained from the germline V gene. The TCR beta CDR3 regions were amplified from RNA transcripts. The TCR CDR3 was subjected to a first round of RT-PCR using the HTBI primer set and the Qiagen OneStep RT-PCR kit. Libraries were constructed in a second round of multiplex PCR, after which size selection and purification were performed. Sequencing of the libraries was done on an Illumina HiSeq2000 using paired-end 100 bp reads. The authors' analysis ran thus. SOAPnuke was used to process the raw data, removing reads that contained adapters or uncalled bases, had a mean Phred below 15, or lacked an exact match to the constant primer or identifier. COPE v1.2.5 was used to merge high-quality paired reads, and clonotypes were defined as unique nucleotide sequences. MiTCR v1.1 was used to align the clonotypes against IMGT TRBV, TRBD and TRBJ reference segments. Analysis was restricted to V-J combinations with a frequency above 0.0001, which covered roughly 99% of repertoires. The TCS score was defined as the ratio of F50 (clonal expansion) to E x V (chaos), calculated using BLOSUM62-based TCRdist between CDR3 peptides within each V-J. Welch's t-statistics and random forest reduced roughly 500 V-J features to about 12, which were used in a naive Bayes classifier (R e1071). The Morisita-Horn index was used to measure how similar the thyroid and blood repertoires were. TCRdb passed the public sequencing reads through fastp at Q25 and MiXCR, retaining productive beta sequences. Every CDR3 protein is listed once, alongside the most common genes and DNA of its rows. The V and J calls follow TCRdb's processing rather than the paper's. This sample is represented by approximately 700,000 distinct CDR3 sequences; just under 45% of them were singletons. The ten biggest clones cover roughly 6.5% of the sample.

The V and J genes are TRBV10-3 and TRBJ1-3; the central 8 bases match TRBD1. This TCR came from an adult man with Graves' disease, either hyperthyroidism or ophthalmopathy (not recorded which). Sequencing was carried out using peripheral blood or thyroid tissue (not recorded which). The CDR3 in this case is CAVGTGSGNTIYF. Here is the DNA: TGTGCCGTCGGGACAGGCTCTGGAAACACCATATATTTT.